This T cell receptor beta chain is from a study of CD8+CD57+ T cells in acquired aplastic anemia. Study-level results: Between patients and controls, CD8+ Simpson's diversity did not vary significantly. Between patients and controls, some 31 CD8+ CDR3 sequences were found in common.

This clonotype appeared many times. The antigen remains undetermined. TCR beta VDJ and CDR3 were profiled, and genomic DNA was the template. TCRdb itself ran the reads through MiXCR, one entry per CDR3 protein. There are 150,000 to 200,000 distinct CDR3 sequences in the sample; more than 40% occur only once, and about 30% lies in the top ten. Before being chosen for sequencing, patients had shown CD8+CD57+ cell expansion by flow cytometry. With no exception, the patients had severe acquired aplastic anemia. The blood sampling took place in patients who had so far received no therapy. Germline V gene sequence: CDR1 MNHEY, CDR2 SVGEGT. The CDR3 extends over 13 amino acids. Trimming pared 0 bases from V and 6 bases from J, leaving 9 bases between.

Sample: sorted CD4+, CD8+, or CD8+CD57+ T cells (not recorded which) from PBMCs. This receptor was identified in a human donor with aplastic anemia. This chain links TRBV6-2 or TRBV6-3 with TRBJ2-7, with no clear D. CDR3: CASSYSSASEQYF. CDR3 sequence (DNA): TGTGCCAGCAGTTACTCGAGCGCGTCCGAGCAGTACTTC.